These 8 T cell receptor beta chains were all obtained from the same sample, sequenced in a study of T cells expressing NK-cell markers. TCRdb re-called the 5' RACE reads and catalogs CDR3 proteins one per entry, DNA excluded. The listing records 30,000 or so distinct CDR3 sequences. The sequenced material came from blood T cells: a sorted CD56 or NKG2C T cell subset, CD4+ or CD8+ T cells, or bulk PBMC T cells (not recorded which). All receptors come from a woman between 18 and 70 years old in good health.

The gene calls are TRBV21-1 and TRBJ2-3; TCRdb calls TRBD1, which cannot be checked without DNA. TRBV21-1 is marked as a pseudogene. This CDR3 comprises 13 residues. The CDR3: CASSKVPLDTQYF.

This chain links TRBV6-6 with TRBJ1-5. The CDR3 loop spans 13 amino acids. Germline CDR1 MNHNY, CDR2 SVGAGI (reference sequence). CDR3 protein: CASSYQNNQPQHF.

The chain couples TRBV5-1 to TRBJ2-1. CDR1 is SGHRS, CDR2 YFSETQ, per germline. The CDR3 covers 15 residues. The CDR3 spells CASSFPTESYNEQFF.

The gene calls are TRBV6-1 and TRBJ2-1; TCRdb returns TRBD1, unconfirmable since there is no DNA. This CDR3 has 16 residues. Germline V CDR1 and CDR2: MNHNS, SASEGT. This chain's CDR3 is CASSEGSGWGTNEQFF.

The CDR3 spells CASSQSRSASQPQHF. The chain joins TRBV4-1 to TRBJ1-5. Germline-derived CDR1 and CDR2 are MGHRA and YSYEKL. This CDR3 is 15 amino acids long.

CDR3 sequence: CATSRVAGETDTQYF. The chain links TRBV15 to TRBJ2-3; TCRdb picks TRBD2, but there is no DNA to check that call. There are 15 residues in the CDR3. From germline, CDR1 is LNHNV and CDR2 YYDKDF (reference sequence).

The CDR3 sequence: CAWSSGQGDHGELFF. The rearrangement uses TRBV30 and TRBJ2-2; lacking DNA, the TRBD1 call made by TCRdb goes unchecked. The CDR3 has 15 amino acids. Germline-derived CDR1 and CDR2 are GTSNPN and SVGIG (reference sequence).

V and J are TRBV29-1 and TRBJ2-7; TCRdb's D call, TRBD1, is unchecked because there is no DNA. This CDR3 region has 14 residues. Germline values: CDR1 SQVTM, CDR2 ANQGSEA. CDR3: CSVEVLDTYYEQYF.